This is a list of T cell receptor beta chains from one sample in a study of CD8+CD57+ T cells in acquired aplastic anemia. TCRdb analysed the reads with MiXCR anew, one entry per CDR3 protein. Counted here are hundreds of thousands of distinct CDR3 sequences, around 32% occurring once; the ten biggest clones make up less than 0.85%. The sample taken for sequencing was sorted CD4+, CD8+, or CD8+CD57+ T cells (not recorded which) from PBMCs. The receptor set was obtained from a human donor with aplastic anemia. Both conserved end residues are part of each CDR3. D genes are given only for firm matches. Expanded clones are given a class, and other clones once, few, many or no size at all.

>few|TRBV6-5|NA|TRBJ1-1
CASSVGTLNTEAFF
TGTGCCAGCAGTGTGGGCACCCTGAACACTGAAGCTTTCTTT
>NA|TRBV20-1|TRBD1|TRBJ2-1
CSTQGATNSHNEQFF
TGCAGTACTCAGGGGGCGACCAACTCCCACAATGAGCAGTTCTTC
>NA|TRBV10-3|NA|TRBJ1-6
CAISGARLNSPLHF
TGTGCCATCAGTGGCGCGAGGTTAAATTCACCCCTCCACTTT
>many|TRBV25-1|NA|TRBJ1-3
CASSAWGSQASGNTIYF
TGTGCCAGCAGTGCCTGGGGCAGCCAGGCTTCTGGAAACACCATATATTTT
>many|TRBV15|NA|TRBJ1-4
CATKGLRANEKLFF
TGTGCCACAAAGGGGCTCAGGGCTAATGAAAAACTGTTTTTT
>NA|TRBV4-3|NA|TRBJ1-3
CASSQDWMSNTIYF
TGCGCCAGCAGCCAAGATTGGATGTCGAACACCATATATTTT
>NA|TRBV7-3|TRBD2|TRBJ2-5
CASRLSGGAPQETQYF
TGTGCCAGCAGATTAAGCGGGGGGGCTCCTCAAGAGACCCAGTACTTC
>NA|TRBV19|NA|TRBJ1-6
CASSIARSTTPLHF
TGTGCCAGTAGTATCGCCAGGTCGACGACACCCCTCCACTTT
>few|TRBV5-1|TRBD1|TRBJ1-1
CASSWDREMETEAFF
TGCGCCAGCAGCTGGGACAGGGAGATGGAGACTGAAGCTTTCTTT
>NA|TRBV6-5|NA|TRBJ1-5
CASSYGGAGNQPQHF
TGTGCCAGCAGTTACGGAGGGGCGGGCAATCAGCCCCAGCATTTT
>NA|TRBV6-1|TRBD1|TRBJ1-2
CAIKGTGGDDGYTF
TGTGCCATCAAGGGGACAGGGGGCGACGATGGCTACACCTTC
>few|TRBV3-1|NA|TRBJ1-6
CASSQSLPGSPLHF
TGTGCCAGCAGCCAAAGCCTTCCCGGTTCACCCCTCCACTTT
>NA|TRBV7-2|NA|TRBJ2-3
CASSEPTGGFTTDTQYF
TGTGCCAGCAGTGAGCCGACGGGGGGCTTTACCACAGATACGCAGTATTTT
>NA|TRBV12-3/TRBV12-4|NA|TRBJ1-4
CASRTAQDEKLFF
TGTGCCAGCCGTACAGCTCAGGATGAAAAACTGTTTTTT
>few|TRBV14|NA|TRBJ2-2
CASSQLSGMNTGELFF
TGTGCCAGCAGCCAGCTGTCAGGGATGAACACCGGGGAGCTGTTTTTT
>many|TRBV15|NA|TRBJ2-3
CATGPLSTDTQYF
TGTGCCACCGGACCACTAAGCACAGATACGCAGTATTTT
>NA|TRBV24-1|NA|TRBJ2-7
CATSDYRGNYEQYF
TGTGCCACCAGTGATTACCGCGGGAACTACGAGCAGTACTTC
>NA|TRBV20-1|TRBD1|TRBJ1-1
CSAREQGVRNTEAFF
TGCAGTGCTAGAGAACAGGGGGTGAGGAACACTGAAGCTTTCTTT
>NA|TRBV20-1|TRBD1|TRBJ1-2
CSATDRGNGYTF
TGCAGTGCTACCGACAGGGGGAACGGCTACACCTTC
>NA|TRBV4-3|NA|TRBJ2-5
CASSPDWKTQYF
TGCGCCAGCAGCCCGGACTGGAAGACCCAGTACTTC
>few|TRBV7-2|NA|TRBJ2-7
CASSPEIYEQYF
TGTGCCAGCAGCCCAGAGATCTACGAGCAGTACTTC
>NA|TRBV20-1|NA|TRBJ2-1
CSARDRSADEQFF
TGCAGTGCTAGAGATAGGTCCGCGGATGAGCAGTTCTTC
>many|TRBV7-2|NA|TRBJ1-2
CASSLANGYYYGYTF
TGTGCCAGCAGCTTAGCAAACGGATACTACTATGGCTACACCTTC
>many|TRBV2|NA|TRBJ1-5
CASSEFGQTRANQPQHF
TGTGCCAGCAGTGAATTTGGACAGACTCGAGCCAATCAGCCCCAGCATTTT
>many|TRBV2|NA|TRBJ1-1
CASIALGGNTEAFF
TGTGCCAGCATAGCCTTGGGGGGAAACACTGAAGCTTTCTTT
>many|TRBV2|NA|TRBJ1-2
CASSETGGAEDGYTF
TGTGCCAGCAGTGAGACGGGGGGGGCGGAGGACGGCTACACCTTC
>few|TRBV20-1|NA|TRBJ2-3
CSARGSADTQYF
TGCAGTGCTAGAGGTTCGGCAGATACGCAGTATTTT